Listed below are T cell receptor beta chains from one sample, sequenced in a study of blood T cell repertoires in COVID-19. Some clones are missing from TCRdb's copy, which holds only in-frame ones; the method was immunoSEQ multiplex PCR. The sample contains roughly 250,000 clones, 80% to 90% of which appear only once. The specimen was PBMCs or T cells enriched from blood (not recorded which). The receptor set was obtained from a woman aged 18-30 years who had recovered from COVID-19. Both conserved end residues are part of each CDR3. Fields, in order: J gene, D gene, V gene, clone size, CDR3 DNA, CDR3 protein. D genes are given only for firm matches. A row's size may be missing; if present it is once, few, many or a size class.

J: TRBJ1-6
D: .
V: TRBV5-8
size: .
DNA: TGTGCCAGCAGCTTGGCATCCGACAGAACCTATTCACCCCTCCACTTT
CDR3: CASSLASDRTYSPLHF

J: TRBJ2-1
D: .
V: TRBV2
size: .
DNA: TGTGCCAGCAGTGGCCCCCTAACTATAACCTACAATGAGCAGTTCTTC
CDR3: CASSGPLTITYNEQFF

J: TRBJ1-1
D: .
V: TRBV21-1
size: .
DNA: TGTGCCAGCAAGCAGGGTAAGGTGAGGAACACTGAAGCTTTCTTT
CDR3: CASKQGKVRNTEAFF

J: TRBJ1-1
D: .
V: TRBV25-1
size: once
DNA: TGTGCCAGCAGTGATATTTCCAGGGACACTGAAGCTTTCTTT
CDR3: CASSDISRDTEAFF

J: TRBJ1-5
D: .
V: TRBV6-4
size: .
DNA: TGTGCCAGCAGTGACTCAGGGGGTGGCAATCAGCCCCAGCATTTT
CDR3: CASSDSGGGNQPQHF

J: TRBJ2-5
D: TRBD2
V: TRBV11-2
size: .
DNA: TGTGCCAGCAGTCGGGGGGTCAAAGAGACCCAGTACTTC
CDR3: CASSRGVKETQYF

J: TRBJ2-5
D: .
V: TRBV6-5
size: .
DNA: TGTGCCAGCACCCCCAATAGAGGACCTCACGGGGCCCAGTACTTC
CDR3: CASTPNRGPHGAQYF

J: TRBJ1-2
D: TRBD1
V: TRBV30
size: .
DNA: TGTGCCTGGAGAGACAGGGGGAGGAACTATGGCTACACCTTC
CDR3: CAWRDRGRNYGYTF

J: TRBJ2-7
D: TRBD2
V: TRBV18
size: .
DNA: TGTGCCAGCTCACCAGCGGGGGGACTCGAGCAGTACTTC
CDR3: CASSPAGGLEQYF

J: TRBJ1-5
D: .
V: TRBV4-2
size: .
DNA: TGTGCCAGCAGCCAAGATGGAGGGAAGCCCCAGCATTTT
CDR3: CASSQDGGKPQHF

J: TRBJ1-1
D: .
V: TRBV7-3
size: .
DNA: TGTGCCAGCAGCTTAGATAACAGGCGGAACACTGAAGCTTTCTTT
CDR3: CASSLDNRRNTEAFF

J: TRBJ1-6
D: TRBD1
V: TRBV7-9
size: .
DNA: TGTGCCAGCAGCCTATCCGGGACAGTGAATTCACCCCTCCACTTT
CDR3: CASSLSGTVNSPLHF

J: TRBJ2-3
D: .
V: TRBV4-1
size: .
DNA: TGCGCCAGCAGCCAAGTCGGCCTAGTGGGCACAGATACGCAGTATTTT
CDR3: CASSQVGLVGTDTQYF

J: TRBJ2-5
D: TRBD2
V: TRBV9
size: .
DNA: TGTGCCAGCAGCGTAGGGGGCGGGGGGGCCGTGGAGACCCAGTACTTC
CDR3: CASSVGGGGAVETQYF

J: TRBJ2-5
D: TRBD2
V: TRBV5-1
size: once
DNA: TGCGCCAGCAGCCTCGCGGTAGCGGGGGGGGAGACCCAGTACTTC
CDR3: CASSLAVAGGETQYF

J: TRBJ1-2
D: .
V: TRBV28
size: .
DNA: TGTGCCAGCAGTCGTCCTCAGGGAATGCATGGCTACACCTTC
CDR3: CASSRPQGMHGYTF

J: TRBJ1-6
D: TRBD1
V: TRBV6-5
size: .
DNA: TGTGCCCTACCGGGACAGAATAATTCACCCCTCCACTTT
CDR3: CALPGQNNSPLHF

J: TRBJ2-5
D: .
V: TRBV2
size: .
DNA: TGTACCAGCACGGAACAGAAAGAGACCCAGTACTTC
CDR3: CTSTEQKETQYF

J: TRBJ1-6
D: .
V: TRBV25-1
size: .
DNA: TGTGCCAGCAGTGAAGGGGGACATTCATCCCTCCACTTT
CDR3: CASSEGGHSSLHF

J: TRBJ2-7
D: .
V: TRBV18
size: .
DNA: TGTGCCAGCTCACCACATCGCCACTCCACCTACGAGCAGTACTTC
CDR3: CASSPHRHSTYEQYF